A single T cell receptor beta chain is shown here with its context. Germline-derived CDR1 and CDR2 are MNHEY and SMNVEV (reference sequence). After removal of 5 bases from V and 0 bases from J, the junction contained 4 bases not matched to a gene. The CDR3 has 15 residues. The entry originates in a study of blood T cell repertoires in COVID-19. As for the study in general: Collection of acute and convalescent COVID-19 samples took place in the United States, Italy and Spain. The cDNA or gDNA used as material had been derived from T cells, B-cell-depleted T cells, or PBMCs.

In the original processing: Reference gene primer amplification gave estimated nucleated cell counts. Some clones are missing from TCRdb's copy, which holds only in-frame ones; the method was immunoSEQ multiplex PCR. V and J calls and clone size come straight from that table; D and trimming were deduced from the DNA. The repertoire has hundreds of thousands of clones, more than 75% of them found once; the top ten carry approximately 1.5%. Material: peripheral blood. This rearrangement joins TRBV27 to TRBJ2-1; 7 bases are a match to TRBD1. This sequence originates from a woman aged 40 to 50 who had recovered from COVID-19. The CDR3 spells CASSTRGYSYNEQFF. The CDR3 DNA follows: TGTGCCAGCAGTACCAGGGGGTACTCCTACAATGAGCAGTTCTTC.